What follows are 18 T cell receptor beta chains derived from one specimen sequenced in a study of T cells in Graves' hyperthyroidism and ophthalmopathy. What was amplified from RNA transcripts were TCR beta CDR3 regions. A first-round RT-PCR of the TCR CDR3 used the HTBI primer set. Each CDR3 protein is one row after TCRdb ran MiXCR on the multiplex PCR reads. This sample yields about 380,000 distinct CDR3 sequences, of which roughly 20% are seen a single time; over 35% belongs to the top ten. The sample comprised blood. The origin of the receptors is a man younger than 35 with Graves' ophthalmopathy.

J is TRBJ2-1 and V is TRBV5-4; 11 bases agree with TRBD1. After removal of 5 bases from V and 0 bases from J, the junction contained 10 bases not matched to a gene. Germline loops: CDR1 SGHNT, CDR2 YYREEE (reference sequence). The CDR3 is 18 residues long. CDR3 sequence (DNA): TGTGCCAGCAGTGCCGTTGGGGGGACAGGGGGCTCCTACAATGAGCAGTTCTTC. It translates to CASSAVGGTGGSYNEQFF.

The CDR3 sequence: CSARADVRDWEQFF. For the CDR3, the DNA is TGCAGTGCTAGAGCGGATGTGAGGGACTGGGAGCAGTTCTTC. The chain links TRBV20-1 to TRBJ2-1, with D perhaps TRBD2 (6 bases). Between the trimmed V and J ends, which lost 1 base and 10 bases, there was a span of 17 bases. This CDR3 comprises 14 residues. Germline CDR1 is DFQATT and CDR2 is SNEGSKA (reference sequence).

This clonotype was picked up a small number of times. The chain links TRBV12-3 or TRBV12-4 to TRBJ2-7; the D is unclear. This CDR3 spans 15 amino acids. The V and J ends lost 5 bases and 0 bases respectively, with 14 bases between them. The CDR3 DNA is TGTGCCAGCAGTCCTTCGGGTCCATACTCCTACGAGCAGTACTTC. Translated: CASSPSGPYSYEQYF.

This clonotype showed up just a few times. CDR3 DNA sequence: TGCAGCGGGAGAACAGGGGGCACCGGGGAGCTGTTTTTT. Its translation is CSGRTGGTGELFF. The chain has TRBV29-1 and TRBJ2-2; 8 bases match TRBD1. V lost 7 bases to trimming and J lost 4 bases; unmatched junction nucleotides: 5. The CDR3 consists of 13 residues. Germline lookup yields CDR1 SQVTM and CDR2 ANQGSEA.

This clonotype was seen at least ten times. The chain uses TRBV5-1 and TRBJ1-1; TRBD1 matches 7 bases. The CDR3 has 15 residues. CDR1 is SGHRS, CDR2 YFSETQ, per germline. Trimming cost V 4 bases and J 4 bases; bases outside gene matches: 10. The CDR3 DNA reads TGCGCCAGCAGCCCTGGGTGGCAGGGGGGCACTGAAGCTTTCTTT. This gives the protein CASSPGWQGGTEAFF.

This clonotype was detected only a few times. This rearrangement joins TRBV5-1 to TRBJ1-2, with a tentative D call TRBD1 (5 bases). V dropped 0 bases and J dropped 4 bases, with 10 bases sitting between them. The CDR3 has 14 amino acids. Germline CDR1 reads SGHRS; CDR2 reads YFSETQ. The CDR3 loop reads CASSLEGALYGYTF. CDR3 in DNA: TGCGCCAGCAGCTTGGAAGGGGCACTCTATGGCTACACCTTC. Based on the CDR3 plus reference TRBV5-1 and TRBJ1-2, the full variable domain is KAGVTQTPRYLIKTRGQQVTLSCSPISGHRSVSWYQQTPGQGLQFLFEYFSETQRNKGNFPGRFSGRQFSNSRSEMNVSTLELGDSALYLCASSLEGALYGYTFGSGTRLTVV.

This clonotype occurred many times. The CDR3 DNA follows: TGTGCCAGCAGTTACGGGGAGGGCTATGGCTACACCTTC. It codes for CASSYGEGYGYTF. This chain uses TRBV6-1 with TRBJ1-2; D is unclear. Germline lookup yields CDR1 MNHNS and CDR2 SASEGT. V lost 5 bases, J lost 4 bases, and 11 bases lay in between. The CDR3 is 13 amino acids.

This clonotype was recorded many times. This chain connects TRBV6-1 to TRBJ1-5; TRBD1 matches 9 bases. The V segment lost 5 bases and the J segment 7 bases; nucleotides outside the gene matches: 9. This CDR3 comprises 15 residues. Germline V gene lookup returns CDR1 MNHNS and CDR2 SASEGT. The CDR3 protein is CASSRTGGAGQPQHF. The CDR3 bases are TGTGCCAGCAGTCGAACAGGGGGCGCGGGACAGCCCCAGCATTTT.

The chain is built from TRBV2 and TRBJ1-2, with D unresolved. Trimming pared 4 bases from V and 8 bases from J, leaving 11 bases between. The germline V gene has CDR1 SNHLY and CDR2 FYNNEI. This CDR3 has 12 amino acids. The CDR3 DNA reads TGTGCCAGCAGTGTTTGGGGAAAAGGCTACACCTTC. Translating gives CASSVWGKGYTF.

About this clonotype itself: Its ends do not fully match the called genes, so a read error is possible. DNA of the CDR3: TGTGCCAGCAGCAACCCGGGACACCCGCCGCTACATTTT. Translating gives CASSNPGHPPLHF. The V and J genes are TRBV7-9 and TRBJ1-3, with D possibly matching TRBD1 (6 bases). Germline CDR1 is SEHNR and CDR2 is FQNEAQ (reference sequence). This CDR3 has 13 residues.

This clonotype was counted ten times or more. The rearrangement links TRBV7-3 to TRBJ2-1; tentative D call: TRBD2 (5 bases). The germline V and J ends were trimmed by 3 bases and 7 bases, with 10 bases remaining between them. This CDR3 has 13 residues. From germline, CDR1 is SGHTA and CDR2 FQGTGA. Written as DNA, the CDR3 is TGTGCCAGCAGCTTGGGTGAGGGAAATGAGCAGTTCTTC. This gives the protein CASSLGEGNEQFF.

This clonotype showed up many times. The CDR3 is CASSPRRTTDTQYF. Here the CDR3 DNA reads TGTGCCAGCAGCCCCCGACGTACAACAGATACGCAGTATTTT. The chain joins TRBV11-2 to TRBJ2-3; no firm D call. The germline V gene encodes CDR1 SGHAT and CDR2 FQNNGV. The V and J ends lost 5 bases and 3 bases respectively, with 12 bases between them. The CDR3 runs to 14 residues.

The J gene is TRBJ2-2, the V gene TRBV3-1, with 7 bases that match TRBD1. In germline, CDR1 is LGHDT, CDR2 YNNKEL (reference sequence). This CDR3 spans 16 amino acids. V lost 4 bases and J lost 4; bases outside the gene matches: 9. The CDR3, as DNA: TGTGCCAGCAGCCTCATGACAGGGTCGGGCACCGGGGAGCTGTTTTTT. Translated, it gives CASSLMTGSGTGELFF.

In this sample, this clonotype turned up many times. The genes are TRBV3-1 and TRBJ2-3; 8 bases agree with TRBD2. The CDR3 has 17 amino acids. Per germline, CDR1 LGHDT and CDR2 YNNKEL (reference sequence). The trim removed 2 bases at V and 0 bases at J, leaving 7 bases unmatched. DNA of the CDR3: TGTGCCAGCAGCCAACTTCGGGAGCGGGGGAGCACAGATACGCAGTATTTT. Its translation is CASSQLRERGSTDTQYF.

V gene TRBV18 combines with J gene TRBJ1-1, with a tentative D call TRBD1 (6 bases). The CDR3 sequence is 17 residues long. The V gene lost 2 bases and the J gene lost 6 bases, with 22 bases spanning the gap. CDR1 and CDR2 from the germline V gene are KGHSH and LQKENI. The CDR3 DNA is TGTGCCAGCTCACCAAGGGGGGGGGGCCAGATGGACGCTGAAGCTTTCTTT. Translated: CASSPRGGGQMDAEAFF.

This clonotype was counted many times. CDR3 loop: CASSFEGTYEQYF. In DNA, the CDR3 is TGCGCCAGCAGCTTTGAGGGGACCTACGAGCAGTACTTC. This sequence joins TRBV5-1 and TRBJ2-7; D could derive from TRBD1 or TRBD2 (5 bases each). This CDR3 comprises 13 residues. CDR1 is SGHRS, CDR2 YFSETQ, per germline. Trimming pared 2 bases from V and 2 bases from J, leaving 8 bases between.

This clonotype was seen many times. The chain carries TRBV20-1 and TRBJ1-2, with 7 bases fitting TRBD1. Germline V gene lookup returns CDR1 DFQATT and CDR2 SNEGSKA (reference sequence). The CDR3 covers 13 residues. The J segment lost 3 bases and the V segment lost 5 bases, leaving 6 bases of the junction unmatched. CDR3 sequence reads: CSARDRGHYGYTF. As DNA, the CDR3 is TGCAGTGCTCGGGACAGAGGTCACTATGGCTACACCTTC.

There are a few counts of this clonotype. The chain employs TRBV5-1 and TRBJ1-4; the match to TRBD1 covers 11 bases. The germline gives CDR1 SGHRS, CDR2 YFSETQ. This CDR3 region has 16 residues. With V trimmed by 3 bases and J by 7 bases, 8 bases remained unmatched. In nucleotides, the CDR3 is TGCGCCAGCAGCTCGACGTCCGGGACAGGGGGTGAAAAACTGTTTTTT. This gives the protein CASSSTSGTGGEKLFF.